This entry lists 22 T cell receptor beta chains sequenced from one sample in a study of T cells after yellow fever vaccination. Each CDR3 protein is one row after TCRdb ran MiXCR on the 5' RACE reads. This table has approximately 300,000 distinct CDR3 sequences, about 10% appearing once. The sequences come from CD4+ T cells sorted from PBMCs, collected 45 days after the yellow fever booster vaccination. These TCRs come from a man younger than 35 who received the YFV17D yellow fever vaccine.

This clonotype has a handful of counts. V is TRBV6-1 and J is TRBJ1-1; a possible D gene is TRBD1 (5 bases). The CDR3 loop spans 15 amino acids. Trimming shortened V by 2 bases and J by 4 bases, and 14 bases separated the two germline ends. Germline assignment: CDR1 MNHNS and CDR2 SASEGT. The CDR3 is CASSELQAGGTEAFF. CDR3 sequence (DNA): TGTGCCAGCAGTGAACTTCAGGCGGGGGGCACTGAAGCTTTCTTT.

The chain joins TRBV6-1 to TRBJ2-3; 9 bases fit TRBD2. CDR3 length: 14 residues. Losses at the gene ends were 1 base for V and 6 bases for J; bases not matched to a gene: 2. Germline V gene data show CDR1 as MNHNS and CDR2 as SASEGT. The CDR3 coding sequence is TGTGCCAGCAGTGAAGGCAGCGGGAGGGATACGCAGTATTTT. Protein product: CASSEGSGRDTQYF.

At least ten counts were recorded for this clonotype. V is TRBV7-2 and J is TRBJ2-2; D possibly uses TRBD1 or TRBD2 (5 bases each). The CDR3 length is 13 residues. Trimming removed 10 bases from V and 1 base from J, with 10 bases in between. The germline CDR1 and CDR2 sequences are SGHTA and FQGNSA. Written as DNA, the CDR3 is TGTGCCACCACGAGGGGGAACACCGGGGAGCTGTTTTTT. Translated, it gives CATTRGNTGELFF.

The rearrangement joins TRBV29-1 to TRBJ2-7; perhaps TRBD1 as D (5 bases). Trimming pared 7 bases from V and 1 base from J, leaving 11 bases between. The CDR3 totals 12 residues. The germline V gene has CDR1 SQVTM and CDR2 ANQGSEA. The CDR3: CSAQDRSYEQYF. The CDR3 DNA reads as TGCAGCGCCCAAGACAGATCCTACGAGCAGTACTTC.

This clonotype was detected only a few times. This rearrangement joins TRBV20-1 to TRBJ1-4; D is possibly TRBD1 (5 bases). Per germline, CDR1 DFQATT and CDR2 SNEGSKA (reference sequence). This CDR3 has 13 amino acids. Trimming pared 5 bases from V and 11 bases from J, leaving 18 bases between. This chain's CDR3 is CSAVGYQGGKLFF. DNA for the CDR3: TGCAGTGCTGTGGGGTACCAGGGTGGCAAACTGTTTTTT.

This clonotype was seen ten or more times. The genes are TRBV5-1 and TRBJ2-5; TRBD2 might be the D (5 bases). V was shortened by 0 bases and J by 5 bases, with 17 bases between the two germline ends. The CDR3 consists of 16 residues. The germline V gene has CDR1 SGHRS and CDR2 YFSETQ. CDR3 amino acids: CASSLAGGTTGETQYF. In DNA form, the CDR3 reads TGCGCCAGCAGCTTGGCCGGAGGCACCACGGGGGAGACCCAGTACTTC.

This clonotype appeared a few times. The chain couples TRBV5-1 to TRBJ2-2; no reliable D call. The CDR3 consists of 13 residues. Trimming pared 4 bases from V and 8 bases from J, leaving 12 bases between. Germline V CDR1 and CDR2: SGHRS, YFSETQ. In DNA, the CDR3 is TGCGCCAGCAGCCCAAGTGGGCTGGGGGAGCTGTTTTTT. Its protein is CASSPSGLGELFF.

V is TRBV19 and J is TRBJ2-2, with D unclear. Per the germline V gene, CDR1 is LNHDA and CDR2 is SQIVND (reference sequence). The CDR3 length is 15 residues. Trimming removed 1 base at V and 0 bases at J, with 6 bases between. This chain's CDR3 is CASSIGRPNTGELFF. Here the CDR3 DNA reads TGTGCCAGTAGTATAGGGAGACCGAACACCGGGGAGCTGTTTTTT.

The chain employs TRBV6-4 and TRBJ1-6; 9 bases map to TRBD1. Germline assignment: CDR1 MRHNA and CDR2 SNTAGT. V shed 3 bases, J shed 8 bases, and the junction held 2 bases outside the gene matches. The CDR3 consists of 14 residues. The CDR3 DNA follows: TGTGCCAGCAGTGAGACAGGGGGATATTCACCCCTCCACTTT. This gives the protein CASSETGGYSPLHF.

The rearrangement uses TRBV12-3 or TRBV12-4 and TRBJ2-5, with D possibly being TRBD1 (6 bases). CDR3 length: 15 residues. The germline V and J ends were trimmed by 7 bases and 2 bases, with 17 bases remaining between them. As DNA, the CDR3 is TGTGCCAGCACCCCGGGACACCGAGGGCAAGAGACCCAGTACTTC. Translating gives CASTPGHRGQETQYF.

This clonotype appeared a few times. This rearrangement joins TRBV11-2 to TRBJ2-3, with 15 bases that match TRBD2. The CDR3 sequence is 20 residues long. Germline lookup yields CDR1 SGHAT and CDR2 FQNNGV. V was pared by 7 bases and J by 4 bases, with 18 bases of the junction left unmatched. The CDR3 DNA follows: TGTGCCAGCACCCCCGGGACTAGCGGGGGGTTCGTATCGCGCGCAGATACGCAGTATTTT. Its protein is CASTPGTSGGFVSRADTQYF.

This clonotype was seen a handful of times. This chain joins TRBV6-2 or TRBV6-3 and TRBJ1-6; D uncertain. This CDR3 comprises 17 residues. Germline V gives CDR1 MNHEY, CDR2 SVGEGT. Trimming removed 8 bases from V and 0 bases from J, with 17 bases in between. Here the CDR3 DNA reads TGTGCCAGCCGGGGTGGCGCCCGGAGCTCCTATAATTCACCCCTCCACTTT. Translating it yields CASRGGARSSYNSPLHF.

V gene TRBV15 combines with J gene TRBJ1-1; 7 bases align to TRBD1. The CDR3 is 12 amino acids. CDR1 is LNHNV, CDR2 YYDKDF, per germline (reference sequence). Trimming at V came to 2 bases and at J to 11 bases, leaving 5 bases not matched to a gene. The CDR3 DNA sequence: TGTGCCACCAGCAGAACAGGGGAACGGGCTTTCTTT. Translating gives CATSRTGERAFF.

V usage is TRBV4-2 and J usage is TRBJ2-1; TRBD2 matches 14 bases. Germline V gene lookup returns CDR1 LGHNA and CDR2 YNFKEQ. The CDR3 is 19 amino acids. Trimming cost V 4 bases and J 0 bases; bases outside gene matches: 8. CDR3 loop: CASSPGLAGVKNSYNEQFF. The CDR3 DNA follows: TGTGCCAGCAGCCCGGGACTAGCGGGGGTGAAAAACTCCTACAATGAGCAGTTCTTC.

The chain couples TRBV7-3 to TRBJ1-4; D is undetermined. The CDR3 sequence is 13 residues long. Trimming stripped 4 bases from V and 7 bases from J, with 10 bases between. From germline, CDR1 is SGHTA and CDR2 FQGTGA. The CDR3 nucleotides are TGTGCCAGCAGCTCCTACCGGGGTGAAAAACTGTTTTTT. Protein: CASSSYRGEKLFF. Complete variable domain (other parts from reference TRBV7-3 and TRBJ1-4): GAGVSQTPSNKVTEKGKYVELRCDPISGHTALYWYRQSLGQGPEFLIYFQGTGAADDSGLPNDRFFAVRPEGSVSTLKIQRTERGDSAVYLCASSSYRGEKLFFGSGTQLSVL.

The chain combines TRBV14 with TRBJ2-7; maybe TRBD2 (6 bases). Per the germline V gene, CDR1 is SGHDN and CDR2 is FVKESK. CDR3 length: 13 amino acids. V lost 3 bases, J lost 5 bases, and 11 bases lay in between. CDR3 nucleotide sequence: TGTGCCAGCAGCCAGGGCTGGAGGGACGAGCAGTACTTC. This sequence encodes CASSQGWRDEQYF.

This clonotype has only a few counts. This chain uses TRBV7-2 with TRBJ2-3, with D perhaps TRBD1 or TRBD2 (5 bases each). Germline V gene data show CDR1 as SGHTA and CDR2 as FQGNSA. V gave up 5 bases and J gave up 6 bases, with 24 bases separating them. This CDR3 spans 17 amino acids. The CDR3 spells CASSHRPPGPGDDTQYF. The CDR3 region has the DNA TGTGCCAGCAGCCACCGACCGCCGGGCCCCGGGGACGATACGCAGTATTTT. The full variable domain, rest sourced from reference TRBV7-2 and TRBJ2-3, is GAGVSQSPSNKVTEKGKDVELRCDPISGHTALYWYRQSLGQGLEFLIYFQGNSAPDKSGLPSDRFSAERTGGSVSTLTIQRTQQEDSAVYLCASSHRPPGPGDDTQYFGPGTRLTVL.

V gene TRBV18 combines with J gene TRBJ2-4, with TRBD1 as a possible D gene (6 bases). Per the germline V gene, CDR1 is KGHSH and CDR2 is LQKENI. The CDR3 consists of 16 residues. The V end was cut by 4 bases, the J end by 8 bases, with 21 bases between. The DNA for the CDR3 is TGTGCCAGCTCACACTCTGCCGGGACAAACGGGGACATTCAGTACTTC. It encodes CASSHSAGTNGDIQYF.

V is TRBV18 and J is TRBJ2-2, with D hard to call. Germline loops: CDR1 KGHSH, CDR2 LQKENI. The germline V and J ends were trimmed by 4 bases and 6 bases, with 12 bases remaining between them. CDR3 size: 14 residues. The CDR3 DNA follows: TGTGCCAGCTCACTGCAGGCAGCCCCCGGGGAGCTGTTTTTT. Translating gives CASSLQAAPGELFF.

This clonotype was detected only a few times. The CDR3, as DNA: TGTGCCTCAACTGTTCGCGGGGGCGGAGAGACCCAGTACTTC. As protein: CASTVRGGGETQYF. The rearrangement links TRBV30 to TRBJ2-5; maybe TRBD2 (7 bases). Trimming took 7 bases from V and 4 from J, leaving 19 bases between them. The V gene's germline CDR1 is GTSNPN and CDR2 SVGIG (reference sequence). The CDR3 sequence is 14 residues long.

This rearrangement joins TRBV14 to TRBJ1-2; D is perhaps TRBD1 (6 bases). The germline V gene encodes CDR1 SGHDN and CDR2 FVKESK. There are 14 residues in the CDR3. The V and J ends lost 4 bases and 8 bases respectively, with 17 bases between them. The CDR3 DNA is TGTGCCAGCAGCCTTAACTTACAGGGAGACGGCTACACCTTC. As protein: CASSLNLQGDGYTF. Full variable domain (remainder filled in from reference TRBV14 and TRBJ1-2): EAGVTQFPSHSVIEKGQTVTLRCDPISGHDNLYWYRRVMGKEIKFLLHFVKESKQDESGMPNNRFLAERTGGTYSTLKVQPAELEDSGVYFCASSLNLQGDGYTFGSGTRLTVV.

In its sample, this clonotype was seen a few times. CDR3 nucleotide sequence: TGTGCCAGCAGTTACTCCGGAGGAGTATCTGGAAACACCATATATTTT. Amino acids: CASSYSGGVSGNTIYF. The chain is built from TRBV6-5 and TRBJ1-3; D is ambiguous. The germline V gene encodes CDR1 MNHEY and CDR2 SVGAGI. Trimming removed 0 bases from V and 1 base from J, with 10 bases in between. CDR3 size: 16 residues.